These 22 T cell receptor beta chains came from one sample sequenced in a study of blood T cell repertoires in COVID-19. TCRdb's copy holds only in-frame clones and misses some; the assay was immunoSEQ multiplex PCR. In the table there are under 100,000 clones, about 85% of which are singletons. Sequencing input: peripheral blood. The receptors originated from a woman between 65 and 79 years old with active or convalescent COVID-19.

Regarding this clone: The sample carries other DNA sequences with the same CDR3. This chain uses TRBV2 with TRBJ1-1; D is perhaps TRBD1 (5 bases). Trimming removed 3 bases from V and 5 bases from J, with 10 bases in between. There are 13 residues in the CDR3. Germline CDR1 reads SNHLY; CDR2 reads FYNNEI. This chain's CDR3 is CASSDGGGTEAFF. The CDR3 DNA sequence: TGTGCCAGCAGTGATGGGGGGGGAACTGAAGCTTTCTTT. The full variable domain, completed using reference TRBV2 and TRBJ1-1, is EPEVTQTPSHQVTQMGQEVILRCVPISNHLYFYWYRQILGQKVEFLVSFYNNEISEKSEIFDDQFSVERPDGSNFTLKIRSTKLEDSAMYFCASSDGGGTEAFFGQGTRLTVV.

The chain recombines TRBV6-2 or TRBV6-3 with TRBJ1-5; possibly TRBD1 for D (6 bases). CDR3 length: 16 amino acids. The germline CDR1 and CDR2 sequences are MNHEY and SVGEGT. V lost 5 bases and J 2 bases, leaving 16 bases between the germline ends. Here the CDR3 reads CASSPPNSGGNQPQHF. Here the CDR3 DNA reads TGTGCCAGCAGTCCACCCAATTCAGGGGGCAATCAGCCCCAGCATTTT.

The chain combines TRBV9 with TRBJ2-1; possibly TRBD2 for D (5 bases). Trimming took 5 bases from V and 0 from J, leaving 9 bases between them. This CDR3 is built from 14 residues. Germline V gene sequence: CDR1 SGDLS, CDR2 YYNGEE. CDR3 sequence: CASSDGSSYNEQFF. The CDR3, as DNA: TGTGCCAGCAGTGATGGGAGCTCCTACAATGAGCAGTTCTTC.

V gene TRBV19 combines with J gene TRBJ1-1, with a tentative D call TRBD1 (6 bases). CDR3 length: 14 residues. Trimming cost V 6 bases and J 11 bases, with 22 bases left between them. Per the germline V gene, CDR1 is LNHDA and CDR2 is SQIVND (reference sequence). The CDR3 coding sequence is TGTGCCAGTAGATTTATCGGTTCCGCAGGGGTTGCTTTCTTT. Translating gives CASRFIGSAGVAFF.

V usage is TRBV15 and J usage is TRBJ1-6, with a weak D call TRBD1 (6 bases). This CDR3 is 14 amino acids long. With 2 bases removed from V and 10 bases from J, the gap between germline ends came to 12 bases. Germline CDR1 reads LNHNV; CDR2 reads YYDKDF (reference sequence). CDR3 amino acids: CATSRRDTNSPLHF. DNA of the CDR3: TGTGCCACCAGCAGACGGGACACGAACTCACCCCTCCACTTT.

V is TRBV15 and J is TRBJ2-7; D ambiguous. The length of the CDR3 is 14 residues. Germline-derived CDR1 and CDR2 are LNHNV and YYDKDF (reference sequence). V lost 0 bases and J lost 6, with 12 bases in between. The CDR3, as DNA: TGTGCCACCAGCAGAGATGAGGTGTCCGGCGAGCAGTACTTC. It codes for CATSRDEVSGEQYF.

The chain links TRBV6-5 to TRBJ2-7; D not certain. CDR1 is MNHEY and CDR2 is SVGAGI in the germline V gene. V dropped 2 bases and J dropped 9 bases, with 17 bases sitting between them. The CDR3 is 14 amino acids. CDR3 in amino acids: CASSYDNLGLGQYF. The CDR3 DNA follows: TGTGCCAGCAGTTACGACAATCTTGGGCTCGGGCAGTACTTC.

The chain links TRBV28 to TRBJ1-3, with 8 bases matching TRBD1. CDR3 length: 13 amino acids. Per the germline V gene, CDR1 is MDHEN and CDR2 is SYDVKM. V trimming: 8 bases; J trimming: 10 bases; junction bases outside the gene matches: 10. CDR3 residues: CASWGRGPFTIYF. The CDR3 DNA is TGTGCCAGCTGGGGCAGGGGGCCATTTACCATATATTTT.

The chain couples TRBV6-2 or TRBV6-3 to TRBJ2-2; 8 bases match TRBD2. V was pared by 3 bases and J by 0 bases, with 6 bases of the junction left unmatched. The CDR3 has 17 amino acids. Germline V gene sequence: CDR1 MNHEY, CDR2 SVGEGT. DNA of the CDR3: TGTGCCAGCAGTTATATAAGCGGGGGCGCGAACACCGGGGAGCTGTTTTTT. Translating gives CASSYISGGANTGELFF.

The rearrangement links TRBV5-5 to TRBJ2-5, with D perhaps TRBD2 (5 bases). The CDR3 contains 14 residues. The V gene's germline CDR1 is SGHKS and CDR2 YYEKEE (reference sequence). The ends were cut back, 2 bases at V and 2 bases at J, with 10 bases in the middle. Here the CDR3 DNA reads TGTGCCAGCAGCTTCTTCGAGCGGCAAGAGACCCAGTACTTC. This gives the protein CASSFFERQETQYF.

The chain employs TRBV6-4 and TRBJ2-3, with 8 bases fitting TRBD1. Looked up from germline, CDR1 is MRHNA and CDR2 is SNTAGT. CDR3 length equals 15 residues. With 4 bases clipped from V and 4 bases from J, the junction kept 7 bases outside the gene matches. CDR3 nucleotide sequence: TGTGCCAGCAGTGTTACTGGACAGGGTCCAGATACGCAGTATTTT. Encoded protein: CASSVTGQGPDTQYF.

The chain couples TRBV14 to TRBJ1-6; 7 bases are a match to TRBD1. This CDR3 has 14 amino acids. J gave up 7 bases and V 4 bases, and 4 bases lay outside the gene matches. Per germline, CDR1 SGHDN and CDR2 FVKESK. The CDR3: CASSLRDRNSPLHF. The CDR3 region has the DNA TGTGCCAGCAGCCTCCGGGACAGAAATTCACCCCTCCACTTT.

The chain combines TRBV2 with TRBJ2-4; 9 nucleotides line up with TRBD2. Germline-derived CDR1 and CDR2 are SNHLY and FYNNEI. This CDR3 region has 18 residues. Losses at the gene ends were 8 bases for V and 0 bases for J; bases not matched to a gene: 14. The CDR3 DNA reads as TGTGCCAGCGGGGGAGTAGCGGGGGCCCTAGTAGCCAAAAACATTCAGTACTTC. Its translation: CASGGVAGALVAKNIQYF.

The V gene is TRBV5-6, the J gene TRBJ2-7; 8 bases are shared with TRBD1. The CDR3 loop spans 15 amino acids. The germline CDR1 and CDR2 sequences are SGHDT and YYEEEE. The V gene end was trimmed by 4 bases and the J gene end by 4 bases; junction bases not matched to a gene: 10. CDR3 nucleotide sequence: TGTGCCAGCAGCCGATTGGACAGGGACGGATACGAGCAGTACTTC. Amino acids: CASSRLDRDGYEQYF.

This sequence joins TRBV4-1 and TRBJ1-5; possible D gene TRBD1, 5 bases. This CDR3 contains 19 residues. The ends were cut back, 3 bases at V and 2 bases at J, with 23 bases in the middle. The germline CDR1 and CDR2 sequences are MGHRA and YSYEKL. CDR3 residues: CASSHPVRRGPRGNQPQHF. The CDR3 DNA follows: TGCGCCAGCAGCCATCCCGTTAGACGCGGCCCCAGGGGCAATCAGCCCCAGCATTTT.

The chain carries TRBV6-6 and TRBJ1-3, with TRBD1 matching over 8 bases. With 5 bases clipped from V and 4 bases from J, the junction kept 10 bases outside the gene matches. This CDR3 region has 16 residues. The germline V gene encodes CDR1 MNHNY and CDR2 SVGAGI (reference sequence). The CDR3 sequence is CASSRTGQGTGNTIYF. The CDR3 nucleotides are TGTGCCAGCAGTCGAACCGGACAGGGAACAGGAAACACCATATATTTT.

V and J are TRBV9 and TRBJ2-1; 14 positions match TRBD2. Germline-derived CDR1 and CDR2 are SGDLS and YYNGEE. V shed 0 bases, J shed 3 bases, and the junction held 5 bases outside the gene matches. This CDR3 has 18 residues. DNA for the CDR3: TGTGCCAGCAGCGTAGAGACTAGCGGGGGGGCGATCTACAATGAGCAGTTCTTC. Amino acid sequence: CASSVETSGGAIYNEQFF.

Regarding this clone: This sample also contains other DNA sequences that code for the same CDR3. The chain couples TRBV7-9 to TRBJ1-6, with TRBD1 as a possible D gene (5 bases). V shed 5 bases and J shed 7 bases, with 15 bases lying between them. This CDR3 is 15 amino acids long. Germline CDR1 is SEHNR and CDR2 is FQNEAQ (reference sequence). The CDR3 DNA reads TGTGCCAGCAGCCTCGGGAGGGGTTCAAATTCACCCCTCCACTTT. It specifies CASSLGRGSNSPLHF.

The V and J genes are TRBV4-1 and TRBJ1-2; tentative D call: TRBD1 (6 bases). The germline CDR1 and CDR2 sequences are MGHRA and YSYEKL. Trimming removed 4 bases at V and 6 bases at J, with 21 bases between. This CDR3 is built from 16 residues. The CDR3 loop is CASSRMSRDMGNGYTF. Written as DNA, the CDR3 is TGCGCCAGCAGCCGGATGAGCCGGGACATGGGAAATGGCTACACCTTC.

The chain recombines TRBV2 with TRBJ1-5; D remains unclear. Germline loops: CDR1 SNHLY, CDR2 FYNNEI. V dropped 2 bases and J dropped 3 bases, with 8 bases sitting between them. The CDR3 totals 14 residues. Written as DNA, the CDR3 is TGTGCCAGCAGTGAACGGGTCCCCAATCAGCCCCAGCATTTT. Translation gives CASSERVPNQPQHF.

This sequence joins TRBV6-2 or TRBV6-3 and TRBJ2-1; TRBD2 is a possible D gene (6 bases). Germline assignment: CDR1 MNHEY and CDR2 SVGEGT. This CDR3 is built from 18 residues. Trimming pared 3 bases from V and 5 bases from J, leaving 23 bases between. CDR3 bases: TGTGCCAGCAGTTATTGGGGACTCCGATCACTAAAAGACAATGAGCAGTTCTTC. Translated, it gives CASSYWGLRSLKDNEQFF.

The chain couples TRBV2 to TRBJ2-2; D not certain. CDR3 size: 11 residues. Trimming removed 6 bases from V and 5 bases from J, with 4 bases in between. Germline values: CDR1 SNHLY, CDR2 FYNNEI. CDR3 protein: CASRLTGELFF. DNA for the CDR3: TGTGCCAGCAGACTGACCGGGGAGCTGTTTTTT.